The clone carrying this T cell receptor beta chain was found a few times. Its target is unknown. The germline V gene encodes CDR1 LGHNA and CDR2 YNFKEQ. Trimming stripped 1 base from V and 2 bases from J, with 12 bases between. The length of the CDR3 is 15 residues. This sample was taken from a study of beta chain features in type 1 diabetes. Overall study findings and caveats: Moderate yet significant TCRB CDR3 shortening was seen in Type 1 diabetes patients in all four CD4+ subsets. PCR could preferentially amplify shorter templates, alike in patients and controls. Patients with type 1 diabetes carried fewer insertions and had more deletions at their VDJ junctions.

Every bit of the isolated RNA underwent reverse transcription, so sequencing read expressed TCRB transcripts. Naive, central memory and regulatory T cell samples produced a mean of approximately 3.6 million reads. The table came from immunoSEQ multiplex PCR; TCRdb's copy has only in-frame clones and leaves some out. The table lists roughly 290,000 clones, 15% of them singletons. The clonotype originates from a young man with type 1 diabetes. This sequence joins TRBV4-2 and TRBJ2-7; D perhaps matches TRBD2 (6 bases). The specimen was naive CD4+ T cells from blood. The CDR3 is CASSQGGTSPYEQYF. The DNA of the CDR3 is TGTGCCAGCAGCCAAGGGGGGACTTCACCCTACGAGCAGTACTTC.